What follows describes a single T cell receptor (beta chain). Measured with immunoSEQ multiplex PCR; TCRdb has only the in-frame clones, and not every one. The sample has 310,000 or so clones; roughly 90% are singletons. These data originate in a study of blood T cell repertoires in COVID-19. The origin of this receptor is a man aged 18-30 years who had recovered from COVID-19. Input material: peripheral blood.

The CDR3 nucleotides are TGTGCCAGCAGCCAAGATCGGACAGGGGTTTCAGATACGCAGTATTTT. Protein sequence: CASSQDRTGVSDTQYF. The chain combines TRBV4-2 with TRBJ2-3; 9 nucleotides agree with TRBD1. CDR3 size: 16 residues. Unmatched junction bases numbered 5, after V lost 0 bases and J lost 4 bases. The germline V gene has CDR1 LGHNA and CDR2 YNFKEQ.